This TCR beta chain emerged from a study of cytomegalovirus exposure and HLA in healthy donors. Regarding the study as a whole: TCR beta V- and J-gene trimming, according to a later analysis, was linked to a missense DCLRE1C variant.

The CDR3 totals 16 residues. The V and J ends lost 2 bases and 1 base respectively, with 16 bases between them. The germline gives CDR1 GTSNPN, CDR2 SVGIG (reference sequence). Comments on this clone: What it binds is unknown.

Primers included in the PCR were 60 Vbeta and 13 Jbeta primers. TCRdb's table, derived via immunoSEQ multiplex PCR, lists solely in-frame clones and lacks some. This table holds around 140,000 clones, 64% found once. The TCR originated in a woman between 40 and 50 years old in good health and CMV-seronegative. The chain uses TRBV30 and TRBJ2-3; D might be TRBD1 (5 bases). The source material was PBMCs. The CDR3 bases are TGTGCCTGGAGTAGCCGACGAGACAGAGGCACAGATACGCAGTATTTT. Protein sequence: CAWSSRRDRGTDTQYF.